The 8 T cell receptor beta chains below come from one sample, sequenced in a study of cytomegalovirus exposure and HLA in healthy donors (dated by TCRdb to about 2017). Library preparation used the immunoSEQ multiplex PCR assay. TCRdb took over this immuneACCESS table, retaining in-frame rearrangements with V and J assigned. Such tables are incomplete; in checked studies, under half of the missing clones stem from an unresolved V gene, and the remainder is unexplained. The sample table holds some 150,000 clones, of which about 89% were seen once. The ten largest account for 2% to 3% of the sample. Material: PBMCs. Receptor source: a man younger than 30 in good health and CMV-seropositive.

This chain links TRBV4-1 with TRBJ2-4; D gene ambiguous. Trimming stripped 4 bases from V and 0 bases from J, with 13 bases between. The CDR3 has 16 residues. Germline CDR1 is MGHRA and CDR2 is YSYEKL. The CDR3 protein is CASSPPIELAKNIQYF. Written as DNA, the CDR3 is TGCGCCAGCAGCCCACCGATCGAACTAGCCAAAAACATTCAGTACTTC.

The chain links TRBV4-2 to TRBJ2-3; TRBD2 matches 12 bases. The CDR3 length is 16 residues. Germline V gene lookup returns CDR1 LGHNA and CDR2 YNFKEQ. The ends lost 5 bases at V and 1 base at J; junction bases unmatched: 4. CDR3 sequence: CASSTLAGGGTDTQYF. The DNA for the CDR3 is TGTGCCAGCAGCACACTAGCGGGAGGTGGCACAGATACGCAGTATTTT.

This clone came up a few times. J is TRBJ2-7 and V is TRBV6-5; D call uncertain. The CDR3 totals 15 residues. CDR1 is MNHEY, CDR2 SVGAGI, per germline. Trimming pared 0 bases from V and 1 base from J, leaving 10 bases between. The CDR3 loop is CASSYSQHDSYEQYF. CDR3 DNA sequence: TGTGCCAGCAGTTACTCCCAACACGATTCCTACGAGCAGTACTTC.

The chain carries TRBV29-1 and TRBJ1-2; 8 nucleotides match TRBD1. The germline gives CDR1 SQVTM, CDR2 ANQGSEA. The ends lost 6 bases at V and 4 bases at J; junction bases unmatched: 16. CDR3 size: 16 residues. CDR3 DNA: TGCAGCGTCACCCCCCCCAGGGGGCTCTCTTTCTATGGCTACACCTTC. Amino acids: CSVTPPRGLSFYGYTF.

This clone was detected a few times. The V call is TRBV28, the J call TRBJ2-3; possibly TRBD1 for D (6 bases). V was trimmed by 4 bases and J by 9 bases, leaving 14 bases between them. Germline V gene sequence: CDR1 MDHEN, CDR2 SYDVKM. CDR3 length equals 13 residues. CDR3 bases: TGTGCCAGCAGTTCCTGGGACACAATGACGCAGTATTTT. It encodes CASSSWDTMTQYF. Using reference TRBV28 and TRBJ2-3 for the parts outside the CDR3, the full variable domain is DVKVTQSSRYLVKRTGEKVFLECVQDMDHENMFWYRQDPGLGLRLIYFSYDVKMKEKGDIPEGYSVSREKKERFSLILESASTNQTSMYLCASSSWDTMTQYFGPGTRLTVL.

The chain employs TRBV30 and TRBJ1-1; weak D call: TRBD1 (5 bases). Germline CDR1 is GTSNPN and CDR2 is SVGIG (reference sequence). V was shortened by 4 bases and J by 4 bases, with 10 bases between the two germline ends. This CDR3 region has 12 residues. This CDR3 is CAWKGPFTEAFF. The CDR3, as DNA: TGTGCCTGGAAGGGGCCATTCACTGAAGCTTTCTTT.

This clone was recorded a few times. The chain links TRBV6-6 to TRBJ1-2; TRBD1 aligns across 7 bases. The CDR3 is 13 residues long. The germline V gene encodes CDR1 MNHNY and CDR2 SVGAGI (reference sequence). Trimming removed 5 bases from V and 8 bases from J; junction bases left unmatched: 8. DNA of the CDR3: TGTGCCAGCAGTCGGGACAGCCTAGCAGGCTACACCTTC. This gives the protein CASSRDSLAGYTF.

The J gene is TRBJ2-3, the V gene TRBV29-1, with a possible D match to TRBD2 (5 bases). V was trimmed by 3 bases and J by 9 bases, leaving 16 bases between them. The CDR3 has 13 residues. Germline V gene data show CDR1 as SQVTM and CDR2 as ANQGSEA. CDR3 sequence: CSVDLARSETQYF. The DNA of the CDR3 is TGCAGCGTTGATCTAGCCCGGTCGGAGACGCAGTATTTT.